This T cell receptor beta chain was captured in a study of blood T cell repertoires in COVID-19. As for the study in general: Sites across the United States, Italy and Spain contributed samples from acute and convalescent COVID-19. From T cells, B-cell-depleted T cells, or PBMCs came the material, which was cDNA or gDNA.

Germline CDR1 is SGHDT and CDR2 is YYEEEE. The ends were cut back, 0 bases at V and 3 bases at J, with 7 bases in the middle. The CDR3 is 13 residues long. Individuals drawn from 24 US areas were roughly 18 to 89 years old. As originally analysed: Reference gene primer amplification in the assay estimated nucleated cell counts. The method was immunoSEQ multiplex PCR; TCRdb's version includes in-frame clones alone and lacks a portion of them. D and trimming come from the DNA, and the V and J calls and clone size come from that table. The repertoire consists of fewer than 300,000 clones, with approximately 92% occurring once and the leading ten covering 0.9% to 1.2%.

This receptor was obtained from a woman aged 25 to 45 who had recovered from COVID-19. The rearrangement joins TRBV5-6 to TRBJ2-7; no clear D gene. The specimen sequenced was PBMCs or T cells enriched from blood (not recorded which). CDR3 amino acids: CASSLVGSYEQYF. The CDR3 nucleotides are TGTGCCAGCAGCTTGGTGGGCAGCTACGAGCAGTACTTC.